The 20 T cell receptor beta chains listed next were all sequenced from one sample in a study of cytomegalovirus exposure and HLA in healthy donors. In the PCR, 60 Vbeta and 13 Jbeta primers were used. The table came from immunoSEQ multiplex PCR; TCRdb's copy has only in-frame clones and leaves some out. The table lists 100,000 to 150,000 clones, about three quarters of them singletons. Sequenced material: PBMCs. The receptors originated from a woman in her forties in good health and CMV-seronegative.

This clone was seen only a few times. The chain carries TRBV5-1 and TRBJ2-7; D is perhaps TRBD1 (5 bases). V lost 0 bases and J 3 bases, leaving 7 bases between the germline ends. This CDR3 has 13 residues. Germline V gene lookup returns CDR1 SGHRS and CDR2 YFSETQ. Here the CDR3 reads CASSLAGRYEQYF. CDR3 bases: TGCGCCAGCAGCTTGGCAGGGCGCTACGAGCAGTACTTC.

With respect to this clone: The junction shows a germline mismatch at one end, possibly a read error. The chain joins TRBV27 to TRBJ1-4; TRBD1 is a possible D gene (5 bases). Germline CDR1 reads MNHEY; CDR2 reads SMNVEV (reference sequence). The CDR3 runs 14 residues. This chain's CDR3 is CVSSLAGWDEKLFF. In nucleotides, the CDR3 is TGTGTCAGCAGTTTGGCAGGGTGGGATGAAAAACTGTTTTTT. The variable domain in full, completed from reference TRBV27 and TRBJ1-4, reads EAQVTQNPRYLITVTGKKLTVTCSQNMNHEYMSWYRQDPGLGLRQIYYSMNVEVTDKGDVPEGYKVSRKEKRNFPLILESPSPNQTSLYFCVSSLAGWDEKLFFGSGTQLSVL.

This clone was detected a few times. This sequence joins TRBV28 and TRBJ2-1, with a tentative D call TRBD1 (6 bases). There are 14 residues in the CDR3. V dropped 3 bases and J dropped 9 bases, with 15 bases sitting between them. CDR1 and CDR2 (germline): MDHEN, SYDVKM. The CDR3 loop reads CASSFDPGAREQFF. For the CDR3, the DNA is TGTGCCAGCAGTTTTGACCCAGGGGCGCGTGAGCAGTTCTTC.

This chain joins TRBV28 and TRBJ1-5; maybe TRBD1 (6 bases). Germline V CDR1 and CDR2: MDHEN, SYDVKM. Trimming took off 5 bases at V and 0 bases at J, with 11 bases between the two ends. This CDR3 region has 15 residues. In DNA form, the CDR3 reads TGTGCCAGCAGTCCCACAGGGTATAGCAATCAGCCCCAGCATTTT. Its translation: CASSPTGYSNQPQHF.

A word on this clone: One end of the junction does not line up with germline, which may come from a read error. The rearrangement uses TRBV6-6 and TRBJ2-4; 9 nucleotides line up with TRBD1. The germline gives CDR1 MNHNY, CDR2 SVGAGI (reference sequence). This CDR3 spans 16 amino acids. CDR3 sequence (DNA): TGTGCCAGCAGTCCTCGACAGGGGGGAGCCAAAAACAGTCAGTACTTC. Translation gives CASSPRQGGAKNSQYF.

The chain links TRBV30 to TRBJ2-4, with TRBD2 matching 13 bases. The germline V gene has CDR1 GTSNPN and CDR2 SVGIG (reference sequence). This CDR3 is built from 15 residues. Germline trimming cut 0 bases from V and 5 bases from J; bases unmatched to any gene: 1. The CDR3 nucleotides read TGTGCCTGGAGTGTACTAGCGGGAGGGCAAAACATTCAGTACTTC. This codes for CAWSVLAGGQNIQYF. Drawing the rest from reference TRBV30 and TRBJ2-4, the complete variable domain is SQTIHQWPATLVQPVGSPLSLECTVEGTSNPNLYWYRQAAGRGLQLLFYSVGIGQISSEVPQNLSASRPQDRQFILSSKKLLLSDSGFYLCAWSVLAGGQNIQYFGAGTRLSVL.

The chain has TRBV6-1 and TRBJ1-3, with D perhaps matching TRBD1 (5 bases). The CDR3 is 14 amino acids. Deletions cut 6 bases from V and 0 bases from J, with 9 bases between. Germline loops: CDR1 MNHNS, CDR2 SASEGT. The CDR3 region is CASRQQDSGNTIYF. The CDR3 DNA sequence: TGTGCCAGCAGGCAACAGGACTCTGGAAACACCATATATTTT.

The chain employs TRBV5-1 and TRBJ2-5; 11 nucleotides align to TRBD1. The CDR3 has 15 residues. V was clipped by 2 bases and J by 5 bases; unmatched bases: 5. CDR1 and CDR2 (germline): SGHRS, YFSETQ. Here the CDR3 reads CASSFGQGAGETQYF. The CDR3 DNA is TGCGCCAGCAGCTTTGGACAGGGGGCAGGGGAGACCCAGTACTTC.

V gene TRBV29-1 combines with J gene TRBJ2-3; D is perhaps TRBD2 (5 bases). Germline CDR1 SQVTM, CDR2 ANQGSEA. CDR3 length: 14 amino acids. Trimming stripped 6 bases from V and 1 base from J, with 14 bases between. This CDR3 is CSVDRGPGTDTQYF. The CDR3 bases are TGCAGCGTAGATCGGGGTCCGGGCACAGATACGCAGTATTTT.

The rearrangement joins TRBV7-9 to TRBJ2-3; 15 bases match TRBD2. In germline, CDR1 is SEHNR, CDR2 FQNEAQ (reference sequence). The CDR3 is 19 residues long. The V segment lost 0 bases and the J segment 6 bases; nucleotides outside the gene matches: 10. The CDR3 region has the DNA TGTGCCAGCAGCTTAGCGCCCGGACTAGCGGGGGGGACCTCGGATACGCAGTATTTT. Translated: CASSLAPGLAGGTSDTQYF. The variable domain in full, with the rest retrieved from reference TRBV7-9 and TRBJ2-3, is DTGVSQNPRHKITKRGQNVTFRCDPISEHNRLYWYRQTLGQGPEFLTYFQNEAQLEKSRLLSDRFSAERPKGSFSTLEIQRTEQGDSAMYLCASSLAPGLAGGTSDTQYFGPGTRLTVL.

This clone appeared a few times. At one of its ends the junction is not consistent with the germline gene, which may arise from a read error. The same CDR3 arises from other DNA sequences in this sample as well. The rearrangement uses TRBV7-3 and TRBJ2-1; TRBD2 matches 12 bases. Per germline, CDR1 SGHTA and CDR2 FQGTGA. The CDR3 totals 15 residues. The CDR3 region has the DNA TGTGCCAGCAGTTCTAGCGGGAGGGCCTATAATGAGCAGTTCTTC. It yields the protein CASSSSGRAYNEQFF.

The chain couples TRBV7-9 to TRBJ1-6; 12 nucleotides align to TRBD1. The junction had 2 bases not matched to a gene; V was cut back by 3 bases and J by 8 bases. CDR3 size: 15 residues. The germline V gene encodes CDR1 SEHNR and CDR2 FQNEAQ (reference sequence). CDR3 nucleotides: TGTGCCAGCAGCTTGGGACAGGGGGCGCATTCACCCCTCCACTTT. This sequence encodes CASSLGQGAHSPLHF.

In DNA form, the CDR3 reads TGTGCCAGCAGACGCGGACAGGACCCCTCCTACGAGCAGTACTTC. Translated, it gives CASRRGQDPSYEQYF. The chain couples TRBV13 to TRBJ2-7, with TRBD1 matching 7 bases. Per the germline V gene, CDR1 is PRHDT and CDR2 is FYEKMQ (reference sequence). The CDR3 sequence is 15 residues long. The V gene end was trimmed by 6 bases and the J gene end by 0 bases; junction bases not matched to a gene: 8.

The gene calls are TRBV5-6 and TRBJ1-3, with D possibly matching TRBD1 (6 bases). V lost 0 bases, J lost 4 bases, and 23 bases lay in between. From germline, CDR1 is SGHDT and CDR2 YYEEEE. The CDR3 covers 19 residues. Here the CDR3 DNA reads TGTGCCAGCAGCTTGGTCAGGGGCCTCTATCCCGATGCCGGAAACACCATATATTTT. This translates into CASSLVRGLYPDAGNTIYF.

V and J are TRBV27 and TRBJ1-6; D gene unclear. Germline V gene sequence: CDR1 MNHEY, CDR2 SMNVEV (reference sequence). The CDR3 loop spans 18 amino acids. Between the trimmed V and J ends, which lost 8 bases and 0 bases, there was a span of 20 bases. Written as DNA, the CDR3 is TGTGCCAGCCAACGGCGCCTCGGGGATGGCTCCTATAATTCACCCCTCCACTTT. Its translation: CASQRRLGDGSYNSPLHF.

The chain couples TRBV6-5 to TRBJ2-1; 7 bases line up with TRBD1. Trimming removed 7 bases from V and 9 bases from J; junction bases left unmatched: 6. Looked up from germline, CDR1 is MNHEY and CDR2 is SVGAGI. The length of the CDR3 is 12 residues. CDR3 sequence reads: CASTTGVAEQFF. CDR3 bases: TGTGCCAGCACCACAGGGGTAGCTGAGCAGTTCTTC.

The chain recombines TRBV30 with TRBJ2-3, with D possibly TRBD2 on 5 matching bases. The CDR3 contains 14 residues. The V and J ends lost 1 base and 5 bases respectively, with 13 bases between them. From germline, CDR1 is GTSNPN and CDR2 SVGIG (reference sequence). CDR3 in amino acids: CAWSDYSGKDTQYF. The CDR3 DNA reads as TGTGCCTGGAGTGATTACTCGGGGAAAGATACGCAGTATTTT.

There are a few counts of this clone. The junction departs from germline at one end; a sequencing error may be responsible. J is TRBJ2-1 and V is TRBV2, with a tentative D call TRBD2 (5 bases). Germline CDR1 SNHLY, CDR2 FYNNEI. The CDR3 has 13 amino acids. CDR3 residues: CASILATNRALVF. DNA of the CDR3: TGTGCCAGCATCCTAGCCACCAATCGCGCTCTGGTCTTC. The full variable domain, completed using reference TRBV2 and TRBJ2-1, is EPEVTQTPSHQVTQMGQEVILRCVPISNHLYFYWYRQILGQKVEFLVSFYNNEISEKSEIFDDQFSVERPDGSNFTLKIRSTKLEDSAMYFCASILATNRALVFGPGTRLTVL.

This clone was found once. This chain connects TRBV28 to TRBJ1-6; D might be TRBD1 (6 bases). Germline V gene sequence: CDR1 MDHEN, CDR2 SYDVKM. Between the trimmed V and J ends, which lost 7 bases and 8 bases, there was a span of 15 bases. The CDR3 is made up of 14 amino acids. The CDR3 here is CASIEQGRHSPLHF. DNA of the CDR3: TGTGCCAGCATTGAACAGGGACGGCATTCACCCCTCCACTTT.

The rearrangement links TRBV28 to TRBJ2-7; 8 bases are shared with TRBD2. Germline-derived CDR1 and CDR2 are MDHEN and SYDVKM. Unmatched junction bases numbered 8, after V lost 6 bases and J lost 1 base. CDR3 length equals 15 residues. CDR3: CASRLLAEVSYEQYF. CDR3 in DNA: TGTGCCAGCAGGCTACTAGCGGAAGTGTCCTACGAGCAGTACTTC.